These T cell receptor beta chains were read from a single sample in a study of cytomegalovirus exposure and HLA in healthy donors. The assay was immunoSEQ multiplex PCR, and TCRdb's table has in-frame clones only and misses some. The sample gives 150,000 to 200,000 clones, roughly 96% of which show up once; 0.8% to 1% is in the top ten. Material for sequencing was PBMCs. The source is a woman aged 18-29 years in good health and CMV-seronegative. Each CDR3 is given with its conserved first and last residue. Each record gives: clone size, J gene, D gene, V gene, CDR3 protein, CDR3 DNA. D genes are given only for firm matches. Where a row states a size, it is once, few, many or the class of an expanded clone; other rows omit it.

clone_size: once; j_call: TRBJ1-4; d_call: .; v_call: TRBV11-2; cdr3_aa: CASEAGGANEKLFF; cdr3_nt: TGTGCCAGCGAAGCCGGGGGGGCTAATGAAAAACTGTTTTTT
clone_size: .; j_call: TRBJ2-1; d_call: TRBD2; v_call: TRBV29-1; cdr3_aa: CSVPSGGLDEQFF; cdr3_nt: TGCAGCGTTCCTAGCGGGGGGCTGGATGAGCAGTTCTTC
clone_size: once; j_call: TRBJ1-2; d_call: .; v_call: TRBV7-8; cdr3_aa: CASSHRDTTNYGYTF; cdr3_nt: TGTGCCAGCAGCCACCGGGATACTACTAACTATGGCTACACCTTC
clone_size: .; j_call: TRBJ2-2; d_call: .; v_call: TRBV9; cdr3_aa: CASSAPTGPTGELFF; cdr3_nt: TGTGCCAGCAGCGCCCCCACAGGGCCCACCGGGGAGCTGTTTTTT
clone_size: .; j_call: TRBJ1-2; d_call: TRBD1; v_call: TRBV9; cdr3_aa: CASSGDRGGNYGYTF; cdr3_nt: TGTGCCAGCAGCGGAGACAGGGGAGGAAACTATGGCTACACCTTC
clone_size: .; j_call: TRBJ2-6; d_call: TRBD1; v_call: TRBV5-1; cdr3_aa: CASSLVGQGPGANVLTF; cdr3_nt: TGCGCCAGCAGCTTGGTGGGACAGGGTCCCGGGGCCAACGTCCTGACTTTC
clone_size: .; j_call: TRBJ1-1; d_call: .; v_call: TRBV4-1; cdr3_aa: CASSPGHTNTEAFF; cdr3_nt: TGCGCCAGCAGCCCAGGACACACGAACACTGAAGCTTTCTTT
clone_size: .; j_call: TRBJ2-2; d_call: .; v_call: TRBV5-1; cdr3_aa: CASARENTGELFF; cdr3_nt: TGCGCCAGCGCCCGGGAGAACACCGGGGAGCTGTTTTTT
clone_size: .; j_call: TRBJ2-7; d_call: .; v_call: TRBV5-1; cdr3_aa: CASSPRDSGDEQYF; cdr3_nt: TGCGCCAGCAGCCCGCGGGACTCCGGGGACGAGCAGTACTTC
clone_size: few; j_call: TRBJ2-1; d_call: .; v_call: TRBV5-4; cdr3_aa: CASSTTGTEQFF; cdr3_nt: TGTGCCAGCAGCACAACAGGGACTGAGCAGTTCTTC
clone_size: .; j_call: TRBJ2-7; d_call: .; v_call: TRBV6-5; cdr3_aa: CASRTQGTDEQYF; cdr3_nt: TGTGCCAGCAGAACTCAGGGTACCGACGAGCAGTACTTC
clone_size: .; j_call: TRBJ2-1; d_call: .; v_call: TRBV6-5; cdr3_aa: CASSYSQRPYNEQFF; cdr3_nt: TGTGCCAGCAGTTACTCGCAGCGGCCCTACAATGAGCAGTTCTTC
clone_size: .; j_call: TRBJ2-7; d_call: .; v_call: TRBV9; cdr3_aa: CASSVGGGDTYEQYF; cdr3_nt: TGTGCCAGCAGCGTAGGTGGGGGCGATACTTACGAGCAGTACTTC
clone_size: .; j_call: TRBJ1-3; d_call: .; v_call: TRBV6-5; cdr3_aa: CASSNRRTGNTIYF; cdr3_nt: TGTGCCAGCAGTAACAGGAGAACTGGAAACACCATATATTTT
clone_size: .; j_call: TRBJ1-6; d_call: .; v_call: TRBV6-5; cdr3_aa: CASSSKGQNNSPLHF; cdr3_nt: TGTGCCAGCAGTTCGAAGGGACAAAATAATTCACCCCTCCACTTT
clone_size: .; j_call: TRBJ1-2; d_call: .; v_call: TRBV6-5; cdr3_aa: CASSYSQRTAQSGYTF; cdr3_nt: TGTGCCAGCAGTTATTCCCAGCGGACAGCCCAGTCGGGCTACACCTTC
clone_size: .; j_call: TRBJ2-1; d_call: .; v_call: TRBV9; cdr3_aa: CASSVGDTEYNEQFF; cdr3_nt: TGTGCCAGCAGCGTAGGGGACACGGAATACAATGAGCAGTTCTTC
clone_size: .; j_call: TRBJ1-5; d_call: .; v_call: TRBV5-6; cdr3_aa: CASSLGQEGNQPQHF; cdr3_nt: TGTGCCAGCAGCTTGGGGCAGGAGGGCAATCAGCCCCAGCATTTT
clone_size: once; j_call: TRBJ2-2; d_call: TRBD2; v_call: TRBV4-2; cdr3_aa: CASSQWTSGVAGELFF; cdr3_nt: TGTGCCAGCAGCCAGTGGACTAGCGGGGTCGCCGGGGAGCTGTTTTTT
clone_size: .; j_call: TRBJ2-7; d_call: TRBD1; v_call: TRBV7-2; cdr3_aa: CASSLVGTGPYEQYF; cdr3_nt: TGTGCCAGCAGCTTAGTGGGGACAGGGCCCTACGAGCAGTACTTC
clone_size: .; j_call: TRBJ1-2; d_call: .; v_call: TRBV9; cdr3_aa: CASSAHGGGYGYTF; cdr3_nt: TGTGCCAGCAGCGCCCACGGGGGTGGCTATGGCTACACCTTC
clone_size: .; j_call: TRBJ2-1; d_call: TRBD2; v_call: TRBV5-6; cdr3_aa: CASSLVGTSGEQFF; cdr3_nt: TGTGCCAGCAGCTTGGTCGGGACTAGCGGAGAGCAGTTCTTC
clone_size: .; j_call: TRBJ2-3; d_call: TRBD2; v_call: TRBV30; cdr3_aa: CAWMAGGPKDTQYF; cdr3_nt: TGTGCCTGGATGGCGGGGGGGCCTAAAGATACGCAGTATTTT
clone_size: .; j_call: TRBJ2-7; d_call: .; v_call: TRBV19; cdr3_aa: CASGHPDRRPYEQYF; cdr3_nt: TGTGCCAGTGGTCATCCAGACAGGCGCCCCTACGAGCAGTACTTC
clone_size: .; j_call: TRBJ2-2; d_call: TRBD2; v_call: TRBV29-1; cdr3_aa: CSVGTSSPGELFF; cdr3_nt: TGCAGCGTCGGGACTAGCTCTCCCGGGGAGCTGTTTTTT
clone_size: once; j_call: TRBJ2-7; d_call: .; v_call: TRBV12-5; cdr3_aa: CASGSRQDNSYEQYF; cdr3_nt: TGTGCTAGTGGTTCTAGACAGGATAACTCCTACGAGCAGTACTTC
clone_size: .; j_call: TRBJ2-1; d_call: TRBD1; v_call: TRBV5-4; cdr3_aa: CASSRRTGGNEQFF; cdr3_nt: TGTGCCAGCAGCCGACGGACAGGGGGCAATGAGCAGTTCTTC
clone_size: .; j_call: TRBJ2-1; d_call: .; v_call: TRBV7-9; cdr3_aa: CASRQTYNEQFF; cdr3_nt: TGTGCCAGCAGACAAACCTACAATGAGCAGTTCTTC
clone_size: once; j_call: TRBJ1-1; d_call: .; v_call: TRBV6-5; cdr3_aa: CASSYSRTLNTEAFF; cdr3_nt: TGTGCCAGCAGTTACTCGAGGACACTGAACACTGAAGCTTTCTTT
clone_size: .; j_call: TRBJ1-1; d_call: TRBD1; v_call: TRBV9; cdr3_aa: CASSVGTGPEAFF; cdr3_nt: TGTGCCAGCAGCGTAGGGACAGGCCCTGAAGCTTTCTTT
clone_size: .; j_call: TRBJ1-2; d_call: TRBD1; v_call: TRBV7-2; cdr3_aa: CASSLVGTVGYTF; cdr3_nt: TGTGCCAGCAGCTTAGTTGGGACAGTCGGCTACACCTTC
clone_size: .; j_call: TRBJ2-7; d_call: TRBD1; v_call: TRBV27; cdr3_aa: CASQRTGTYEQYF; cdr3_nt: TGTGCCAGCCAGAGGACAGGGACTTACGAGCAGTACTTC
clone_size: .; j_call: TRBJ2-7; d_call: .; v_call: TRBV27; cdr3_aa: CASSLTASYEQYF; cdr3_nt: TGTGCCAGCAGTTTGACAGCCAGCTACGAGCAGTACTTC
clone_size: .; j_call: TRBJ2-7; d_call: TRBD1; v_call: TRBV11-2; cdr3_aa: CASSLINTGGSYEQYF; cdr3_nt: TGTGCCAGCAGCTTAATAAACACAGGGGGATCCTACGAGCAGTACTTC
clone_size: .; j_call: TRBJ2-6; d_call: .; v_call: TRBV27; cdr3_aa: CASSRGGTAASGANVLTF; cdr3_nt: TGTGCCAGCAGCCGAGGAGGGACGGCCGCCTCGGGGGCCAACGTCCTGACTTTC
clone_size: once; j_call: TRBJ1-5; d_call: TRBD1; v_call: TRBV5-8; cdr3_aa: CASSKRGQGLNQPQHF; cdr3_nt: TGTGCCAGCAGCAAGCGTGGACAGGGACTAAATCAGCCCCAGCATTTT
clone_size: .; j_call: TRBJ2-1; d_call: TRBD1; v_call: TRBV9; cdr3_aa: CASSAGTGGSNEQFF; cdr3_nt: TGTGCCAGCAGCGCCGGGACAGGGGGCTCCAATGAGCAGTTCTTC
clone_size: .; j_call: TRBJ2-1; d_call: .; v_call: TRBV7-9; cdr3_aa: CASSLNPNLYNEQFF; cdr3_nt: TGTGCCAGCAGCCTAAACCCAAATTTATACAATGAGCAGTTCTTC
clone_size: .; j_call: TRBJ1-6; d_call: .; v_call: TRBV9; cdr3_aa: CASSVEADGGRGSPLHF; cdr3_nt: TGTGCCAGCAGCGTAGAAGCTGACGGGGGGCGCGGATCACCCCTCCACTTT
clone_size: once; j_call: TRBJ1-1; d_call: TRBD1; v_call: TRBV30; cdr3_aa: CAWEALDRGRGKAFF; cdr3_nt: TGTGCCTGGGAAGCCCTAGACAGGGGGCGAGGGAAAGCTTTCTTT
clone_size: .; j_call: TRBJ1-2; d_call: TRBD1; v_call: TRBV6-1; cdr3_aa: CATTTGADYGYTF; cdr3_nt: TGTGCCACCACGACAGGGGCTGACTATGGCTACACCTTC
clone_size: .; j_call: TRBJ2-3; d_call: TRBD2; v_call: TRBV5-1; cdr3_aa: CASSSGTSRTDTQYF; cdr3_nt: TGCGCCAGCAGCTCCGGGACTAGCAGAACAGATACGCAGTATTTT
clone_size: many; j_call: TRBJ2-1; d_call: .; v_call: TRBV2; cdr3_aa: CASNHPLRVEQFF; cdr3_nt: TGTGCCAGCAATCATCCGCTTCGGGTTGAGCAGTTCTTC
clone_size: few; j_call: TRBJ1-5; d_call: TRBD1; v_call: TRBV2; cdr3_aa: CAGSRDRDQPQHF; cdr3_nt: TGTGCCGGAAGCCGGGACAGGGACCAGCCCCAGCATTTT
clone_size: .; j_call: TRBJ2-1; d_call: .; v_call: TRBV5-1; cdr3_aa: CASSLTSLYGGHNEQFF; cdr3_nt: TGCGCCAGCAGCTTGACTAGCCTCTACGGCGGGCACAATGAGCAGTTCTTC
clone_size: .; j_call: TRBJ2-2; d_call: TRBD1; v_call: TRBV11-1; cdr3_aa: CASSRRDRGPGELFF; cdr3_nt: TGTGCCAGCAGCCGCAGGGACAGGGGGCCCGGGGAGCTGTTTTTT
clone_size: .; j_call: TRBJ1-6; d_call: .; v_call: TRBV16; cdr3_aa: CASSQSRAVNSPLHF; cdr3_nt: TGTGCCAGCAGCCAATCCCGAGCTGTTAATTCACCCCTCCACTTT
clone_size: .; j_call: TRBJ2-5; d_call: TRBD1; v_call: TRBV5-1; cdr3_aa: CASGKGSGGNQYF; cdr3_nt: TGCGCCAGCGGGAAAGGCTCAGGGGGAAACCAGTACTTC